Below are 3 T cell receptor beta chains sequenced from a single sample in a study of blood T cell repertoires in COVID-19. Libraries were prepared by immunoSEQ multiplex PCR; TCRdb keeps only in-frame clonotypes and omits some of them. The profile shows more than 120,000 clones, approximately 80% of them singletons. Source material: PBMCs or T cells enriched from blood (not recorded which). The receptors come from a man aged 50-59 years in a cohort exposed to, infected with or recovered from COVID-19 (not recorded which).

This chain links TRBV6-5 with TRBJ2-5, with 8 bases matching TRBD2. V was clipped by 9 bases and J by 2 bases; unmatched bases: 5. CDR3 length: 13 amino acids. From germline, CDR1 is MNHEY and CDR2 SVGAGI. CDR3: CASTLAVQETQYF. The CDR3 DNA follows: TGTGCCAGTACACTAGCGGTACAAGAGACCCAGTACTTC.

This chain uses TRBV7-9 with TRBJ2-7, with 7 bases fitting TRBD1. V shed 5 bases and J 2 bases; nucleotides not matched to a gene: 3. This CDR3 spans 13 amino acids. Germline-derived CDR1 and CDR2 are SEHNR and FQNEAQ (reference sequence). CDR3 region: CASSGQETYEQYF. The CDR3 DNA is TGTGCCAGCAGCGGACAGGAAACCTACGAGCAGTACTTC.

V and J are TRBV5-1 and TRBJ2-6; D not resolved. CDR1 is SGHRS and CDR2 is YFSETQ in the germline V gene. Trimming took off 4 bases at V and 2 bases at J, with 10 bases between the two ends. The CDR3 consists of 15 residues. The CDR3 DNA sequence: TGCGCCAGCAGCCCCCCCCAGGCTGGGGCCAACGTCCTGACTTTC. It yields the protein CASSPPQAGANVLTF.